Here is one T cell receptor (beta chain) with its context. The protocol was immunoSEQ multiplex PCR, while the TCRdb copy is restricted to in-frame clones and leaves out a portion. The sample lists about 730,000 clones; roughly 88% were seen once. The sample is drawn from a study of shared T cell receptors in the human thymus. These data also formed part of another study, on human thymus T cells. Turning to that study: Healthy Finnish infants undergoing corrective surgery for congenital heart defects were used as donors. Corrective cardiac surgery supplied the resected thymus tissue. Gene usage (both V and J) appeared biased in thymic and blood repertoires. Unrelated individuals had highly overlapping thymic repertoires, as reported in related research.

Sequencing was performed on thymocytes. This TCR came from a girl under two years old with a congenital heart defect.

CDR3: CARLRDRVWGYNEQFF. As DNA, the CDR3 is TGCGCCAGGCTCCGGGACAGGGTATGGGGCTACAATGAGCAGTTCTTC. The chain recombines TRBV4-3 with TRBJ2-1, with TRBD1 matching over 9 bases. CDR1 is LGHNA, CDR2 YSLEER, per germline. CDR3 length equals 16 residues. V lost 9 bases, J lost 3 bases, and 12 bases stayed unmatched.